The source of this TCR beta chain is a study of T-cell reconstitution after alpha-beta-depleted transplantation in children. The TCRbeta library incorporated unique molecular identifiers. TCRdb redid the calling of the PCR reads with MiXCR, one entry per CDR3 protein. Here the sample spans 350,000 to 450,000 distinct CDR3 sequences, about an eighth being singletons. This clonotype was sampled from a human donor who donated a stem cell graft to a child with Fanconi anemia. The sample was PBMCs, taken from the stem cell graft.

CDR3 sequence: CASSLAGPEAFF. CDR3 DNA sequence: TGTGCCAGCAGCTTAGCGGGCCCTGAAGCTTTCTTT. This chain links TRBV11-2 with TRBJ1-1; unclear D gene. Trimming removed 1 base at V and 6 bases at J, with 6 bases between. The CDR3 has 12 residues. From germline, CDR1 is SGHAT and CDR2 FQNNGV.